This T cell receptor beta chain came from a study of T cell responses to AZD1222 COVID-19 vaccine. Regarding the study as a whole: White British people made up most donors, females outnumbered males, and clonal diversity was possibly underestimated. Rises in breadth and depth of Spike-specific TCRs came after two AZD1222 doses.

The method was immunoSEQ multiplex PCR; TCRdb's version includes in-frame clones alone and lacks a portion of them. This repertoire shows 73,000 or so clones, roughly 88% found once; its top ten account for about a fifth. Details on this clone: Its specificity is not known.

This CDR3 has 21 residues. The J segment lost 1 base and the V segment lost 0 bases, leaving 16 bases of the junction unmatched. Germline CDR1 is MNHEY and CDR2 is SVGEGT. The sequences come from peripheral blood, collected on day 0 of AZD1222 vaccination. The sequence came from an adult in good health. The J gene is TRBJ2-5, the V gene TRBV6-2 or TRBV6-3, with 11 bases lining up with TRBD2. The CDR3 loop reads CASSYSEEGSGGAVVQETQYF. DNA for the CDR3: TGTGCCAGCAGTTACTCGGAGGAGGGTAGCGGGGGGGCAGTGGTCCAAGAGACCCAGTACTTC.